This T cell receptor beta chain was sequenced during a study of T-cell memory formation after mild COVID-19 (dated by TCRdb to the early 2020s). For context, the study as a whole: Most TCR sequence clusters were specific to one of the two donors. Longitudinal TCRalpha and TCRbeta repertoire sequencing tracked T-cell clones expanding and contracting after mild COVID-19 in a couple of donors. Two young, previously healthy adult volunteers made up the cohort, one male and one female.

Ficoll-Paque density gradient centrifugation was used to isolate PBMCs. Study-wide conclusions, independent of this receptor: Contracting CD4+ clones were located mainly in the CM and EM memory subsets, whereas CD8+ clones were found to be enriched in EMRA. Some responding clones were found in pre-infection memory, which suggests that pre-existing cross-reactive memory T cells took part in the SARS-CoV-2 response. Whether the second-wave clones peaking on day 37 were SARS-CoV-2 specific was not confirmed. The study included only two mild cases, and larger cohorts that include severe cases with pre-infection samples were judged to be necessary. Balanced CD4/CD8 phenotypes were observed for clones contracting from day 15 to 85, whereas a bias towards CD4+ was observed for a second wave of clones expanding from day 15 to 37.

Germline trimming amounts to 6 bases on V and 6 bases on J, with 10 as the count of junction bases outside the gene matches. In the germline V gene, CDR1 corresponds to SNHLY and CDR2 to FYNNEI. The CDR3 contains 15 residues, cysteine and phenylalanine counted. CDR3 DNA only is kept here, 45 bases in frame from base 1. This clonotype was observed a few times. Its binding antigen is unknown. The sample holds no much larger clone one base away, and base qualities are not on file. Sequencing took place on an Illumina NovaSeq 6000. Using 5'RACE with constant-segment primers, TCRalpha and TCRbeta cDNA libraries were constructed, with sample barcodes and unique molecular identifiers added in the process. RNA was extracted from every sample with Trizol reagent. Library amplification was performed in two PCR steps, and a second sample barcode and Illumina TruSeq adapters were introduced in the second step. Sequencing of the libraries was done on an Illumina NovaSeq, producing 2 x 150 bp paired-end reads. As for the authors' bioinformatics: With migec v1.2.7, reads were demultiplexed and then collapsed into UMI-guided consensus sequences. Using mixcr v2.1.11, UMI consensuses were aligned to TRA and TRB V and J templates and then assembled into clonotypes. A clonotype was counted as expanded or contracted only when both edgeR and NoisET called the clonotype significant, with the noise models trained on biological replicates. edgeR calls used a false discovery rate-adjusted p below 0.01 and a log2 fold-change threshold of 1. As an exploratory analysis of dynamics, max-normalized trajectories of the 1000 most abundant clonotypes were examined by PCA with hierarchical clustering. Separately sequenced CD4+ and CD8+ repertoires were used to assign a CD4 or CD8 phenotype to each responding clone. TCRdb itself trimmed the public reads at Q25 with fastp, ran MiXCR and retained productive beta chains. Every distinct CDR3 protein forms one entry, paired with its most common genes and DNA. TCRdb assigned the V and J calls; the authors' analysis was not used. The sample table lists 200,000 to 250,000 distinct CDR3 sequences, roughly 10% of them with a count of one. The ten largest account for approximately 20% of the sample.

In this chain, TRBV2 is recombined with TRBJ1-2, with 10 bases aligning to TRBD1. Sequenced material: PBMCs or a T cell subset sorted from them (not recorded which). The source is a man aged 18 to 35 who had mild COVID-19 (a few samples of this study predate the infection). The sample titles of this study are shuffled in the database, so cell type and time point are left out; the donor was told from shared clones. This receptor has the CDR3 CASREGGTGVHGYTF. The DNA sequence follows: TGTGCCAGCAGGGAGGGCGGGACAGGGGTTCATGGCTACACCTTC.